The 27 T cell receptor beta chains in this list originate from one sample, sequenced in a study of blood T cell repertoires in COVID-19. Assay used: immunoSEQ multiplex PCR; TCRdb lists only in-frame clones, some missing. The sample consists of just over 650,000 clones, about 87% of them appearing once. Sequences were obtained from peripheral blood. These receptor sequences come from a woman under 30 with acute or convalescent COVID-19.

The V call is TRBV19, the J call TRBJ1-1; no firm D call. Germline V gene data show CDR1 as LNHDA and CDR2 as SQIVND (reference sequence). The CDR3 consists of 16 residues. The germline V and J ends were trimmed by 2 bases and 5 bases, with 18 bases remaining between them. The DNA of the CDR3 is TGTGCCAGTAGTATAACGGAGGGAAGAGGGTATACTGAAGCTTTCTTT. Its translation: CASSITEGRGYTEAFF. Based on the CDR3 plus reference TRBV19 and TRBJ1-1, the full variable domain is DGGITQSPKYLFRKEGQNVTLSCEQNLNHDAMYWYRQDPGQGLRLIYYSQIVNDFQKGDIAEGYSVSREKKESFPLTVTSAQKNPTAFYLCASSITEGRGYTEAFFGQGTRLTVV.

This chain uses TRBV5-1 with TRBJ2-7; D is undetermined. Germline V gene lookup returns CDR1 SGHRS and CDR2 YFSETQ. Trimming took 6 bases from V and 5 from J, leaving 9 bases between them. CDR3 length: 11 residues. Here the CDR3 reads CASKLSHEQYF. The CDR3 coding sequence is TGCGCCAGCAAACTTTCCCACGAGCAGTACTTC.

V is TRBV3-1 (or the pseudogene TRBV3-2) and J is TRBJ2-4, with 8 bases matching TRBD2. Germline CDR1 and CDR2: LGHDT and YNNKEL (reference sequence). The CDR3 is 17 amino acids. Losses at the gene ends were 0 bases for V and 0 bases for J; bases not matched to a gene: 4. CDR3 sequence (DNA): TGTGCCAGCAGCCAAGATCCGGGGGGGCTAGCCAAAAACATTCAGTACTTC. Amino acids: CASSQDPGGLAKNIQYF.

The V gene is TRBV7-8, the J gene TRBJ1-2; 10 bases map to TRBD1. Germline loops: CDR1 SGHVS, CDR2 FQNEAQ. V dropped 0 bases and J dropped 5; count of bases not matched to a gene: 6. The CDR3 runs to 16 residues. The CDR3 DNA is TGTGCCAGCAGCTTAGCCCGACAGGGGGCTCCTTATGGCTACACCTTC. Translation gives CASSLARQGAPYGYTF.

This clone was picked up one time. CDR3 sequence: CASMGQGDTEAFF. The CDR3 region has the DNA TGTGCCAGTATGGGACAGGGGGACACTGAAGCTTTCTTT. V gene TRBV6-5 combines with J gene TRBJ1-1, with 11 positions matching TRBD1. V was pared by 9 bases and J by 3 bases, with 3 bases of the junction left unmatched. Per the germline V gene, CDR1 is MNHEY and CDR2 is SVGAGI. The CDR3 loop spans 13 amino acids.

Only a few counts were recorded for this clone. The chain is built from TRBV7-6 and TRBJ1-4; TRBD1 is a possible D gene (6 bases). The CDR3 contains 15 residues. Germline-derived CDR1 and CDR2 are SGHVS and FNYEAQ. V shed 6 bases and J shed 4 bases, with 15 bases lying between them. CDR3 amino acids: CASSTGSLGNEKLFF. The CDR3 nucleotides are TGTGCCAGCAGTACAGGGAGTCTCGGTAATGAAAAACTGTTTTTT.

The CDR3 protein is CASSLRDTYEQYF. The CDR3 nucleotides read TGTGCCAGCAGTTTAAGGGACACCTACGAGCAGTACTTC. V usage is TRBV27 and J usage is TRBJ2-7; a weak D match, TRBD1 (6 bases). Trimming took 2 bases from V and 2 from J, leaving 7 bases between them. The CDR3 sequence is 13 residues long. Germline CDR1 is MNHEY and CDR2 is SMNVEV (reference sequence).

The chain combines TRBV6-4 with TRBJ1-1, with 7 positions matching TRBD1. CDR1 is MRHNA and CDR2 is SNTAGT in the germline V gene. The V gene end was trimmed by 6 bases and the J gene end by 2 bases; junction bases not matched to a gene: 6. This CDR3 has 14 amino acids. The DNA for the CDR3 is TGTGCCAGCAGCGTTCACAGGGGTAACACTGAAGCTTTCTTT. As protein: CASSVHRGNTEAFF.

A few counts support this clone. The CDR3, as DNA: TGTGCCTGGAGTGGGACAGGGGTATACAATGAGCAGTTCTTC. The encoded protein is CAWSGTGVYNEQFF. The rearrangement joins TRBV30 to TRBJ2-1, with TRBD1 matching over 9 bases. J was trimmed by 4 bases and V by 1 base; bases with no gene match: 2. The CDR3 is 14 amino acids. CDR1 GTSNPN and CDR2 SVGIG come from the germline V gene (reference sequence).

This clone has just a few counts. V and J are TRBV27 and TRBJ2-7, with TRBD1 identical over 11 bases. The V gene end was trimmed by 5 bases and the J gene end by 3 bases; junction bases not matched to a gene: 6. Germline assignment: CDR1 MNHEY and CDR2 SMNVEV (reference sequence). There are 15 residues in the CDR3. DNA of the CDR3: TGTGCCAGCAGTATAGGACAGGGGGCCCACTACGAGCAGTACTTC. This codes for CASSIGQGAHYEQYF.

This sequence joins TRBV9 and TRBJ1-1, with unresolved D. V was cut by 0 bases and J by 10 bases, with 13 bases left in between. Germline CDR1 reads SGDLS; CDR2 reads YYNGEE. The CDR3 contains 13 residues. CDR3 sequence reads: CASSVGSGEIAFF. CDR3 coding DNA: TGTGCCAGCAGCGTAGGGAGTGGGGAGATAGCTTTCTTT.

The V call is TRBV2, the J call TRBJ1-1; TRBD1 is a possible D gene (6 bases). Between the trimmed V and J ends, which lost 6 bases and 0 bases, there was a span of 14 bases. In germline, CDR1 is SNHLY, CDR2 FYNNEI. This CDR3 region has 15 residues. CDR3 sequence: CASRYQTGLNTEAFF. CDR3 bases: TGTGCCAGCAGATACCAGACAGGACTGAACACTGAAGCTTTCTTT. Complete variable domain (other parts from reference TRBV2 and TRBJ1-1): EPEVTQTPSHQVTQMGQEVILRCVPISNHLYFYWYRQILGQKVEFLVSFYNNEISEKSEIFDDQFSVERPDGSNFTLKIRSTKLEDSAMYFCASRYQTGLNTEAFFGQGTRLTVV.

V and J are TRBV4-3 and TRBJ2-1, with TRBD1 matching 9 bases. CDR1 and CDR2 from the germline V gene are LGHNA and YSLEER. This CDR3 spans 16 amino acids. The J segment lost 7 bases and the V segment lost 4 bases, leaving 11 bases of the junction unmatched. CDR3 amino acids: CASSPLPGQGFNEQFF. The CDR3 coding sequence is TGCGCCAGCAGCCCCCTACCGGGACAGGGCTTTAATGAGCAGTTCTTC.

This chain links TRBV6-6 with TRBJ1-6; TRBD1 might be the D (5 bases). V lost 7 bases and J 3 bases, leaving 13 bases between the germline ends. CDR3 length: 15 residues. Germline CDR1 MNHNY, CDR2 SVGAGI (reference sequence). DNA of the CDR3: TGTGCCAGCACTCGATCGGGGCTCTATAATTCACCCCTCCACTTT. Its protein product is CASTRSGLYNSPLHF.

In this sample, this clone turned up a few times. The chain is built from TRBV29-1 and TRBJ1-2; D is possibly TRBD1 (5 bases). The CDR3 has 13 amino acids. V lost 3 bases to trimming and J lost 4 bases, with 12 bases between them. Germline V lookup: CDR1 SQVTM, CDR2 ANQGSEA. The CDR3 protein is CSVESGGGYGYTF. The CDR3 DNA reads TGCAGCGTTGAGTCCGGCGGGGGCTATGGCTACACCTTC.

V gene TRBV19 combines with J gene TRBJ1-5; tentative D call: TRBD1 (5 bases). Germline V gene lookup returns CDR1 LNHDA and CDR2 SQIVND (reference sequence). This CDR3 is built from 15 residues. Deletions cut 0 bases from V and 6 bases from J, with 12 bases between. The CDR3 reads CASSIDGGLVQPQHF. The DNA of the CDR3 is TGTGCCAGTAGTATAGACGGGGGTTTGGTTCAGCCCCAGCATTTT.

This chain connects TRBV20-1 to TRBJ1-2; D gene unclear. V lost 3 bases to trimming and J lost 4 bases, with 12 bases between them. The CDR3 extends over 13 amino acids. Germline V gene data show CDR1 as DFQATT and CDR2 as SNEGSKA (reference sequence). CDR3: CSASGTVVYGYTF. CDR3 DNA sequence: TGCAGTGCTAGTGGAACAGTCGTCTATGGCTACACCTTC.

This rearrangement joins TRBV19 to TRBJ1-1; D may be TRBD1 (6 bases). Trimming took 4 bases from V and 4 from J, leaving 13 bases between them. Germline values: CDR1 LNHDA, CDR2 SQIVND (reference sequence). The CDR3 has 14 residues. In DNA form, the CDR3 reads TGTGCCAGTAGTACTCAGGGGAAAGGCACTGAAGCTTTCTTT. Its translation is CASSTQGKGTEAFF.

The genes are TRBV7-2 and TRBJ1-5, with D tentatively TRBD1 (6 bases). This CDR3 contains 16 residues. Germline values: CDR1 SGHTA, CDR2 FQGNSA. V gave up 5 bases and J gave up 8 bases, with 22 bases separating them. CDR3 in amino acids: CASSPRKGTPKEPQHF. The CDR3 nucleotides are TGTGCCAGCAGCCCCCGGAAGGGGACACCCAAGGAGCCCCAGCATTTT.

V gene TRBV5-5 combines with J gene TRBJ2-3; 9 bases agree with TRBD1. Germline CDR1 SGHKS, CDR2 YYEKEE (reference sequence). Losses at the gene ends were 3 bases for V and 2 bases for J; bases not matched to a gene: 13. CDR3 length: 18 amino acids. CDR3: CASSSYRDRELVTDTQYF. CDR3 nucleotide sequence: TGTGCCAGCAGCTCTTACCGGGACAGGGAACTCGTCACAGATACGCAGTATTTT.

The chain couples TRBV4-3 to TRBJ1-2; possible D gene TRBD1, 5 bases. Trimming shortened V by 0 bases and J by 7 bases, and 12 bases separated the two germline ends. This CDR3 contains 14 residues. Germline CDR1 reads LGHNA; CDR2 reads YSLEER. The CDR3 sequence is CASSQDPRASGYTF. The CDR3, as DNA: TGCGCCAGCAGCCAAGATCCCAGGGCTAGTGGCTACACCTTC.

The CDR3 nucleotides are TGTGCCAGCAGCCAGTTAGCGTCCTACAATGAGCAGTTCTTC. Translating gives CASSQLASYNEQFF. V gene TRBV11-1 combines with J gene TRBJ2-1; D perhaps matches TRBD2 (5 bases). The CDR3 is 14 residues long. CDR1 is SGHAT and CDR2 is FQDESV in the germline V gene (reference sequence). The germline V and J ends were trimmed by 5 bases and 1 base, with 9 bases remaining between them.

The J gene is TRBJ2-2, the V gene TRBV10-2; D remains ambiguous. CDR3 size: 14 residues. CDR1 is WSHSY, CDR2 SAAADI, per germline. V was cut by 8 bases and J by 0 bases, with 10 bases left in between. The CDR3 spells CASGQLPNTGELFF. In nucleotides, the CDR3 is TGCGCCAGCGGGCAGCTACCGAACACCGGGGAGCTGTTTTTT.

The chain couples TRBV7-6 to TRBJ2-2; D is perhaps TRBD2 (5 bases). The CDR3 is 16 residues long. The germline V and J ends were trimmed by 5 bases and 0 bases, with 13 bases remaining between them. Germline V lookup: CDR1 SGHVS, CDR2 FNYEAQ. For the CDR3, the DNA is TGTGCCAGCAGCCAGAGGTGGGAGTCGAACACCGGGGAGCTGTTTTTT. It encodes CASSQRWESNTGELFF.

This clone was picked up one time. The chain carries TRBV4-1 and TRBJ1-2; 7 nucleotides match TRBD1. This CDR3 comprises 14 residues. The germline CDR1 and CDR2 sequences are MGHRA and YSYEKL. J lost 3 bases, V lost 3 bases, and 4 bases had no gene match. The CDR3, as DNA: TGCGCCAGCAGCCACGCCGACAGGGACTATGGCTACACCTTC. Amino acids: CASSHADRDYGYTF.

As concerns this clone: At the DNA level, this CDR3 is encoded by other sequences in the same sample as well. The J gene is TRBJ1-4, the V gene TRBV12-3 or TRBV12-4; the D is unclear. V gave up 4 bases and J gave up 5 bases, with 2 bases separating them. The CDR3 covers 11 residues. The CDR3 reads CASSSNEKLFF. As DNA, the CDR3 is TGTGCCAGCAGTTCAAATGAAAAACTGTTTTTT.

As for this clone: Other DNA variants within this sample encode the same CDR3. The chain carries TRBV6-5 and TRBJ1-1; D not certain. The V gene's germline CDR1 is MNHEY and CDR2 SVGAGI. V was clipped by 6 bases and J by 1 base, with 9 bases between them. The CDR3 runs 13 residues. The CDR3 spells CASSPRGNTEAFF. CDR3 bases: TGTGCCAGCAGCCCACGGGGGAACACTGAAGCTTTCTTT.